What follows describes a single T cell receptor (beta chain). The antigen remains unidentified. A multiplex PCR was run with 60 Vbeta primers and 13 Jbeta primers. Libraries were prepared by immunoSEQ multiplex PCR; TCRdb keeps only in-frame clonotypes and omits some of them. The table shows 200,000 to 250,000 clones, with more than 75% occurring only once. This sample is drawn from a study of cytomegalovirus exposure and HLA in healthy donors. The germline CDR1 and CDR2 sequences are SEHNR and FQNEAQ (reference sequence). V was clipped by 5 bases and J by 8 bases, with 12 bases between them. This CDR3 spans 13 amino acids. Whole-study results and caveats: A list of about 160 TCR beta chains associated with cytomegalovirus was given. There were some public TCRs occurring in many donors, but most TCR sequences were rare.

Donors consisted of healthy bone marrow donors. The sample consisted of PBMCs. The chain uses TRBV7-9 and TRBJ1-4; D possibly corresponds to TRBD1 (5 bases). This receptor was obtained from a woman in her forties in good health and CMV-seropositive. The CDR3 coding sequence is TGTGCCAGCAGCCGCAGGGAAGGCGAAAAACTGTTTTTT. Amino acid sequence: CASSRREGEKLFF.